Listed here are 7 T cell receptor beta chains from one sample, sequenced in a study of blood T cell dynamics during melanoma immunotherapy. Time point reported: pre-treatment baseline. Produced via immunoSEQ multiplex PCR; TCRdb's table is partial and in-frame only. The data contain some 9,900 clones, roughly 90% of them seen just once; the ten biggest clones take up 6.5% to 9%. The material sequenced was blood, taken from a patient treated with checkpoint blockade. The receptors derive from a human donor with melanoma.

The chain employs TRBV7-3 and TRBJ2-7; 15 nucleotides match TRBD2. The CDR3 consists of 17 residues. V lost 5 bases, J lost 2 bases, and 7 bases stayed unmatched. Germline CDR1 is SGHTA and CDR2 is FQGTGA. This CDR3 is CASSRGLAGGEAYEQYF. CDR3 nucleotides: TGTGCCAGCAGCCGTGGACTAGCGGGAGGGGAGGCCTACGAGCAGTACTTC.

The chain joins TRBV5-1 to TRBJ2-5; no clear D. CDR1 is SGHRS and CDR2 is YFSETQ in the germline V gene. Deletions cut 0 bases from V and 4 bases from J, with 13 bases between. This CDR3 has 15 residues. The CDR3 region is CASSLALSVGETQYF. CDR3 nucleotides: TGCGCCAGCAGCTTGGCATTGTCAGTCGGAGAGACCCAGTACTTC.

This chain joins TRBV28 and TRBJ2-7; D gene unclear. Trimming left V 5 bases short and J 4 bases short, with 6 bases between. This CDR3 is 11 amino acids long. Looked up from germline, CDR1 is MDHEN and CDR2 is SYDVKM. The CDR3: CASSPGYEQYF. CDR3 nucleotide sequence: TGTGCCAGCAGTCCCGGGTACGAGCAGTACTTC.

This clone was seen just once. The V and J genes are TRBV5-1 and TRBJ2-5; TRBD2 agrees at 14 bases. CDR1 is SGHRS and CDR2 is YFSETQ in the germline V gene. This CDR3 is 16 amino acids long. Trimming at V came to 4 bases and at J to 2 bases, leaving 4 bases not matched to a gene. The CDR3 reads CASSERLAGGQETQYF. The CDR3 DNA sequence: TGCGCCAGCAGCGAAAGACTAGCGGGAGGGCAAGAGACCCAGTACTTC.

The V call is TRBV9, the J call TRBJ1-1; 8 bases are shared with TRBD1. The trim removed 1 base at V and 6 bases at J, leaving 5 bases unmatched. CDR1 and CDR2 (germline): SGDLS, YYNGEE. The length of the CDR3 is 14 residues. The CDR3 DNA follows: TGTGCCAGCAGCGTAACCCCAGGGGGCCCTGAAGCTTTCTTT. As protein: CASSVTPGGPEAFF. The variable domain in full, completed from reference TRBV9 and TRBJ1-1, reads DSGVTQTPKHLITATGQRVTLRCSPRSGDLSVYWYQQSLDQGLQFLIQYYNGEERAKGNILERFSAQQFPDLHSELNLSSLELGDSALYFCASSVTPGGPEAFFGQGTRLTVV.

CDR3 region: CASSFAPQSNYGYTF. The CDR3 coding sequence is TGTGCCAGCAGCTTTGCACCTCAGTCTAACTATGGCTACACCTTC. The chain couples TRBV5-4 to TRBJ1-2, with D hard to call. Germline assignment: CDR1 SGHNT and CDR2 YYREEE (reference sequence). This CDR3 has 15 amino acids. Between the trimmed V and J ends, which lost 2 bases and 0 bases, there was a span of 11 bases. The entire variable domain, with the rest obtained from reference TRBV5-4 and TRBJ1-2, is as follows: ETGVTQSPTHLIKTRGQQVTLRCSSQSGHNTVSWYQQALGQGPQFIFQYYREEENGRGNFPPRFSGLQFPNYSSELNVNALELDDSALYLCASSFAPQSNYGYTFGSGTRLTVV.

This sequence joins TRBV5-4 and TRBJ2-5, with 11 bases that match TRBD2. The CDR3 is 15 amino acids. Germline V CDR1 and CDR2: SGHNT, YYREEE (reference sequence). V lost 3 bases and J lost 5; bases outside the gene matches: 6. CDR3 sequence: CASSSTSGSGETQYF. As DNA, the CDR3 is TGTGCCAGCAGCTCCACTAGCGGGAGTGGGGAGACCCAGTACTTC.